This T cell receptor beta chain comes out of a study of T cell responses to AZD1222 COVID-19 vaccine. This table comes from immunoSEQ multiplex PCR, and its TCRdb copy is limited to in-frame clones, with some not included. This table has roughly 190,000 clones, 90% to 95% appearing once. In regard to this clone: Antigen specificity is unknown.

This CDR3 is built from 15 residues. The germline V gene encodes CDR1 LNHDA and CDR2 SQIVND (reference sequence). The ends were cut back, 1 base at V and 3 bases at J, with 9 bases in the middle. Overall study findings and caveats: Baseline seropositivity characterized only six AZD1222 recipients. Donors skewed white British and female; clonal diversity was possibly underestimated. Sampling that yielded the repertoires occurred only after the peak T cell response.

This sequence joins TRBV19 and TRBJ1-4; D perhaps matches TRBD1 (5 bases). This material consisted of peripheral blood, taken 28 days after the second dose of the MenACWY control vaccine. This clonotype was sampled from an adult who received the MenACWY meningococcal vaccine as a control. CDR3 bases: TGTGCCAGTAGTATAGGGGCGGGGGCTAATGAAAAACTGTTTTTT. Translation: CASSIGAGANEKLFF.